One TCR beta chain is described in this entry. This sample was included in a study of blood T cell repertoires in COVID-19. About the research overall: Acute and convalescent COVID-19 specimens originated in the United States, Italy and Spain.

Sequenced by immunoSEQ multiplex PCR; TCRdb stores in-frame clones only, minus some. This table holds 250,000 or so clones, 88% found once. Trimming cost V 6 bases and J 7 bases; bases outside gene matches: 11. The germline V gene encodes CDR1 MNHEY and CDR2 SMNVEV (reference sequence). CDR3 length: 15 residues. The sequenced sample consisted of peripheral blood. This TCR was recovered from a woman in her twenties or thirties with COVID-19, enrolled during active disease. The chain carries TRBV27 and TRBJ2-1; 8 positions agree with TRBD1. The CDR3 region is CASSPGQGGFNEQFF. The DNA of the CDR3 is TGTGCCAGCAGCCCTGGACAGGGTGGGTTTAATGAGCAGTTCTTC.